The next 9 T cell receptor beta chains were all read from a single sample in a study of Ad26.COV2.S vaccination and SARS-CoV-2 variants. The treatment: about 20 received Ad26.COV2.S at low or high dose, single or two shots; 5 received placebo; per-sample allocation not given. Collection of the samples took place on day 63 after the first injection of vaccine or placebo. The protocol was immunoSEQ multiplex PCR, while the TCRdb copy is restricted to in-frame clones and leaves out a portion. Of more than 300,000 clones detected, more than 85% appear once; the ten largest clones hold around 5.3%. The specimen comprised peripheral blood, sampled in a trial of Ad26.COV2.S vaccine versus placebo. Every receptor here comes from a person between 18 and 60 years old who received the Ad26.COV2.S COVID-19 vaccine or a placebo.

The gene calls are TRBV11-3 and TRBJ1-4; D is ambiguous. Germline CDR1 and CDR2: SGHNT and YENEEA. This CDR3 region has 13 residues. V gave up 2 bases and J gave up 8 bases, with 9 bases separating them. DNA of the CDR3: TGTGCCAGCAGCTTAAGGACGGGGGAAAAACTGTTTTTT. Translation: CASSLRTGEKLFF.

This chain joins TRBV5-6 and TRBJ2-5; D is possibly TRBD1 or TRBD2 (6 bases each). Germline V lookup: CDR1 SGHDT, CDR2 YYEEEE. The CDR3 has 15 amino acids. The germline V and J ends were trimmed by 1 base and 9 bases, with 19 bases remaining between them. For the CDR3, the DNA is TGTGCCAGCAGCTTGCTACAGGGAGGAAGGGGCTCCCAGTACTTC. It translates to CASSLLQGGRGSQYF.

This clone was counted a single time. The J gene is TRBJ2-6, the V gene TRBV18; tentative D call: TRBD1 (5 bases). Between the trimmed V and J ends, which lost 2 bases and 0 bases, there was a span of 8 bases. The germline CDR1 and CDR2 sequences are KGHSH and LQKENI. The CDR3 is 16 residues long. The CDR3 coding sequence is TGTGCCAGCTCACCAACCCAGGGCTCTGGGGCCAACGTCCTGACTTTC. As protein: CASSPTQGSGANVLTF.

This clone was seen only once. The rearrangement uses TRBV7-2 and TRBJ1-5, with D tentatively TRBD1 (5 bases). The CDR3 consists of 17 residues. The germline V and J ends were trimmed by 5 bases and 1 base, with 18 bases remaining between them. CDR1 and CDR2 (germline): SGHTA, FQGNSA. Here the CDR3 DNA reads TGTGCCAGCAGCCCATCATTCGCCAGGGAAAGCAATCAGCCCCAGCATTTT. Translated, it gives CASSPSFARESNQPQHF.

This chain links TRBV3-1 (or the pseudogene TRBV3-2) with TRBJ2-7, with D perhaps TRBD1 or TRBD2 (5 bases each). The ends were cut back, 3 bases at V and 1 base at J, with 16 bases in the middle. Germline CDR1 and CDR2: LGHDT and YNNKEL (reference sequence). The CDR3 spans 16 residues. The CDR3 nucleotides read TGTGCCAGCAGCCAGGGAGTCGGGACGGTTTCCTACGAGCAGTACTTC. Amino acid sequence: CASSQGVGTVSYEQYF.

V is TRBV7-9 and J is TRBJ1-1, with 7 nucleotides matching TRBD1. There are 17 residues in the CDR3. V was pared by 5 bases and J by 0 bases, with 12 bases of the junction left unmatched. Germline V lookup: CDR1 SEHNR, CDR2 FQNEAQ (reference sequence). In DNA, the CDR3 is TGTGCCAGCAGCGCTATCCGAGGGGGCGACATGAACACTGAAGCTTTCTTT. Amino acids: CASSAIRGGDMNTEAFF.

This chain links TRBV28 with TRBJ1-5; TRBD1 matches at 7 bases. CDR1 is MDHEN and CDR2 is SYDVKM in the germline V gene. J was trimmed by 2 bases and V by 6 bases; bases with no gene match: 13. This CDR3 region has 17 residues. Written as DNA, the CDR3 is TGTGCCAGCAGGCTAAGACGACAGGGAATTCGCAATCAGCCCCAGCATTTT. Protein sequence: CASRLRRQGIRNQPQHF.

V usage is TRBV3-1 (or the pseudogene TRBV3-2) and J usage is TRBJ2-7; 8 positions match TRBD2. This CDR3 has 18 amino acids. Germline-derived CDR1 and CDR2 are LGHDT and YNNKEL (reference sequence). With V trimmed by 1 base and J by 5 bases, 16 bases remained unmatched. This CDR3 is CASSQGPAGAPVGHEQYF. In DNA, the CDR3 is TGTGCCAGCAGCCAAGGTCCAGCGGGAGCCCCAGTAGGCCACGAGCAGTACTTC.

V and J are TRBV18 and TRBJ2-3; 10 positions agree with TRBD2. The CDR3 consists of 16 residues. Trimming took 1 base from V and 3 from J; bases not matched to a gene: 4. Germline CDR1 KGHSH, CDR2 LQKENI. The chain's CDR3 is CASSPRSAGGTDTQYF. The CDR3 DNA reads TGTGCCAGCTCACCACGCTCAGCGGGGGGGACAGATACGCAGTATTTT.